This T cell receptor beta chain was documented in a study of shared clonotypes between healthy human individuals. Study-level background: The plates for each donor numbered three CD4 naive, three CD4 memory, two CD8 naive and one CD8 memory. Study conclusions and caveats: The study drew on few donors, limiting represented genetic and exposure-history diversity.

Once extracted for a subset, genomic DNA was divided evenly among several immunoSEQ plates. The authors loaded about 200 ng DNA, tens of thousands of T cell genomes, into sorted-subset replicate PCRs. TCRdb's copy holds only in-frame clones and misses some; the assay was immunoSEQ multiplex PCR. The sample yields hundreds of thousands of clones, roughly 70% seen once. V lost 3 bases and J 0 bases, leaving 6 bases between the germline ends. Germline V gene data show CDR1 as SGHTA and CDR2 as FQGNSA. This CDR3 has 14 residues. This clone was detected once. Its antigen is undetermined. Within the sample, other DNA sequences also encode this same CDR3.

The specimen sequenced was memory CD4+ T cells sorted from blood. Documented subset: CD45RA-negative fraction. This sequence was found in a woman aged 25-40 years in good health. The rearrangement links TRBV7-2 to TRBJ2-1; D possibly corresponds to TRBD2 (5 bases). The DNA for the CDR3 is TGTGCCAGCAGCTTTGGGAGCTCCTACAATGAGCAGTTCTTC. It encodes CASSFGSSYNEQFF.